This T cell receptor (beta chain) was sequenced in a study of CD8 T cells in ankylosing spondylitis. Findings and limits, study-wide: Ankylosing spondylitis blood appeared to carry a characteristic TCR beta motif of eight or nine highly homologous variants. Researchers report that disease-linked clones proved CD8+ and relatively rare in peripheral blood. Reportedly, significant enrichment of disease-linked clones occurred in matched ankylosing spondylitis synovial fluid.

TCRdb re-analysed the 5' RACE reads in MiXCR, keeping a single row per CDR3 protein. The table has 500,000 or so distinct CDR3 sequences, less than 6% seen once. CDR1 is WSHSY and CDR2 is SAAADI in the germline V gene. V lost 6 bases and J lost 0; bases outside the gene matches: 4. The CDR3 spans 14 residues. Points on this clonotype: Its matching antigen is unknown.

Input material: blood, either unsorted or a sorted T cell fraction (not recorded which). The chain is built from TRBV10-2 and TRBJ1-1, with 7 bases that match TRBD1. The receptor was derived from a male donor with ankylosing spondylitis. This chain's CDR3 is CASRGQLMNTEAFF. The CDR3 nucleotides read TGCGCCAGCAGGGGACAGCTTATGAACACTGAAGCTTTCTTT.